The T cell receptor beta chain described here comes from a study of blood T cells in healthy people across ages. This CDR3 is 14 amino acids long. V lost 0 bases to trimming and J lost 5 bases, with 10 bases between them. In germline, CDR1 is ENHRY, CDR2 SYGVKD. The authors ran a second PCR of roughly 6 to 11 cycles using a sample-barcoded 5' primer and a J-beta primer mix. A template-switch adaptor that had 12 random nucleotides put a tag on each cDNA molecule. TCRdb reprocessed the 5' RACE reads via MiXCR and lists one record per CDR3 protein. The sample lists fewer than 1,000,000 distinct CDR3 sequences; around 45% were seen once. There were healthy Caucasian individuals from Russia, aged about 6 to 95, serving as donors. This clonotype was picked up a small number of times.

Material: blood. This receptor was obtained from a man aged 55 to 70 in good health. The chain combines TRBV10-3 with TRBJ2-5; possible D gene TRBD2, 5 bases. The DNA for the CDR3 is TGTGCCATCAGTGAGTCCGCCCGCGGGGAGACCCAGTACTTC. It encodes CAISESARGETQYF.